The TCR beta chain under discussion was sequenced for a study of brain T cells in children with intractable seizures. Pre-surgery treatment included at least one anti-epileptic drug. The assay was immunoSEQ multiplex PCR, and TCRdb's table has in-frame clones only and misses some. There are about 120,000 clones in the sample; 94% occur only once, and 3.8% lies in the top ten. After removal of 5 bases from V and 8 bases from J, the junction contained 8 bases not matched to a gene. The CDR3 is 15 residues long. Germline CDR1 is SGHTA and CDR2 is FQGNSA. Sequenced material: peripheral blood, taken at surgery. This chain connects TRBV7-2 to TRBJ2-1, with TRBD2 identical over 11 bases. This clonotype originated in a boy younger than two with hemimegalencephaly and intractable seizures. The CDR3 loop is CASSHIAGGPDEQFF. The CDR3 coding sequence is TGTGCCAGCAGCCATATAGCGGGAGGGCCTGATGAGCAGTTCTTC.